The clone carrying this T cell receptor (beta chain) was seen ten or more times. The antigen is unknown. This entry comes from a study of molecular identifiers for immune sequencing clone quantification. Regarding the study as a whole: Jurkat TCR RNA that was spiked in from one cell was reportedly detectable among under 1.2 million naive cells. Clones of above 20 RNA copies carried over 99% of effector molecules; in naive cells they carried under 1%.

This CDR3 contains 14 residues. Trimming removed 0 bases from V and 0 bases from J, with 5 bases in between. CDR1 and CDR2 from the germline V gene are MGHRA and YSYEKL. For naive CD8 T cells, sorting used the CD8+CD4-CCR7+CD45RA+ phenotype. MiXCR, run by TCRdb on the PCR reads, gives a single entry per CDR3 protein. This table has just under 650,000 distinct CDR3 sequences, 15% to 20% appearing once. The TCR sequence derives from a human donor in good health. Some libraries in this study had Jurkat cell RNA spiked in. The J gene is TRBJ2-5, the V gene TRBV4-1, with D unresolved. The sample comprised naive CD8+ T cells from blood, with Jurkat cell RNA spiked in. Subset denoted: FACS-sorted CD8+CD4-CCR7+CD45RA+ naive T cells. This CDR3 reads CASSQDLNQETQYF. Written as DNA, the CDR3 is TGCGCCAGCAGCCAAGATCTTAACCAAGAGACCCAGTACTTC.